The 10 T cell receptor beta chains below were found in one sample sequenced in a study of T cells in Graves' hyperthyroidism and ophthalmopathy. TCR beta CDR3 sequences were amplified from RNA transcripts. HTBI primers were employed in a first-round RT-PCR of the TCR CDR3. TCRdb reanalysed the multiplex PCR reads using MiXCR and keeps one entry per CDR3 protein. The sample records about 400,000 distinct CDR3 sequences, about 16% being singletons. Sequences were obtained from blood. These receptors came from a woman aged 60-75 years with Graves' ophthalmopathy.

This clonotype has just a few counts. V usage is TRBV20-1 and J usage is TRBJ1-1, with D unresolved. The CDR3 is 13 residues long. V was trimmed by 2 bases and J by 6 bases, leaving 13 bases between them. Germline CDR1 is DFQATT and CDR2 is SNEGSKA (reference sequence). Here the CDR3 DNA reads TGCAGTGCTAGACCCCAAGGCTGGGCTGAAGCTTTCTTT. The encoded protein is CSARPQGWAEAFF.

This clonotype has just a few counts. The J gene is TRBJ2-4, the V gene TRBV7-2; either TRBD1 or TRBD2 may fit D (5 bases each). This CDR3 comprises 16 residues. Germline lookup yields CDR1 SGHTA and CDR2 FQGNSA. Trimming shortened V by 6 bases and J by 1 base, and 16 bases separated the two germline ends. CDR3: CASRRGPEVAKNIQYF. As DNA, the CDR3 is TGTGCCAGCAGAAGGGGCCCGGAGGTTGCCAAAAACATTCAGTACTTC.

This clonotype was observed a few times. This chain links TRBV20-1 with TRBJ1-5, with no clear D. V was cut by 3 bases and J by 2 bases, with 14 bases left in between. This CDR3 spans 15 amino acids. Per germline, CDR1 DFQATT and CDR2 SNEGSKA (reference sequence). CDR3 sequence (DNA): TGCAGTGCTAGGAGCGGGTTTGGCGGCAATCAGCCCCAGCATTTT. Translated, it gives CSARSGFGGNQPQHF.

This clonotype was picked up many times. The chain has TRBV2 and TRBJ2-2; TRBD1 agrees at 7 bases. CDR3 size: 14 residues. V was clipped by 9 bases and J by 0 bases; unmatched bases: 4. Germline CDR1 is SNHLY and CDR2 is FYNNEI. The CDR3 bases are TGTGCCAGAAGGGGGCTCACGAACACCGGGGAGCTGTTTTTT. It is translated as CARRGLTNTGELFF.

The chain joins TRBV12-3 or TRBV12-4 to TRBJ1-5; D might be TRBD1 (6 bases). The ends were cut back, 8 bases at V and 2 bases at J, with 13 bases in the middle. The CDR3 has 14 residues. CDR3: CASLDRPGNQPQHF. The CDR3 coding sequence is TGTGCCAGCCTTGACAGGCCGGGCAATCAGCCCCAGCATTTT.

In its sample, this clonotype was seen a few times. Since a much larger clone is just one base distant, this may be a read error. The CDR3 region has the DNA TGTGCCAGCAGTTGGCAGAACTACGAGCAGTGCTTC. Protein product: CASSWQNYEQCF. The rearrangement links TRBV6-2 or TRBV6-3 to TRBJ2-7; no firm D call. The CDR3 totals 12 residues. Germline V gives CDR1 MNHEY, CDR2 SVGEGT.

The chain employs TRBV13 and TRBJ1-4, with a possible D match to TRBD1 (5 bases). V lost 6 bases and J 4 bases, leaving 12 bases between the germline ends. This CDR3 has 14 amino acids. Germline-derived CDR1 and CDR2 are PRHDT and FYEKMQ (reference sequence). For the CDR3, the DNA is TGTGCCAGCAGTTCGGGGCTTGATAATGAAAAACTGTTTTTT. It specifies CASSSGLDNEKLFF.

This clonotype appeared a few times. A read error is possible here, since a much larger clone lies one base away. The V gene is TRBV20-1, the J gene TRBJ2-3; the match to TRBD2 covers 11 bases. The CDR3 loop spans 14 amino acids. Germline lookup yields CDR1 DFQATT and CDR2 SNEGSKA (reference sequence). The CDR3 DNA reads TGCGGTGCCTCGACTAGCGGGGACACAGATACGCAGTATTTT. This sequence encodes CGASTSGDTDTQYF.

This clonotype was observed a few times. The chain recombines TRBV14 with TRBJ1-2; possibly TRBD1 for D (5 bases). Trimming took 0 bases from V and 7 from J, leaving 18 bases between them. There are 16 residues in the CDR3. CDR1 is SGHDN and CDR2 is FVKESK in the germline V gene. CDR3 region: CASSQDLPTTAIGYTF. The CDR3 bases are TGTGCCAGCAGCCAAGATTTGCCCACGACAGCGATTGGCTACACCTTC.

The V gene is TRBV27, the J gene TRBJ2-2, with 9 positions matching TRBD2. The CDR3 extends over 19 amino acids. Germline V gives CDR1 MNHEY, CDR2 SMNVEV (reference sequence). Trimming at V came to 4 bases and at J to 0 bases, leaving 12 bases not matched to a gene. In DNA form, the CDR3 reads TGTGCCAGCAGTTCTACGCCCGGGCTAGCGGGGTCGAACACCGGGGAGCTGTTTTTT. Amino acid sequence: CASSSTPGLAGSNTGELFF.